The source of this T cell receptor beta chain is a study of T cell responses to AZD1222 COVID-19 vaccine. Method: immunoSEQ multiplex PCR; TCRdb's copy keeps in-frame clones and lacks some. The sample consists of 85,000 to 100,000 clones, approximately 91% of them appearing once. Broader study findings: Sampled repertoires all dated from after the peak T cell response. Clonal diversity was possibly underestimated, and the donors were mostly white British, with more females.

V was clipped by 6 bases and J by 5 bases, with 15 bases between them. The CDR3 extends over 14 amino acids. The V gene's germline CDR1 is LNHDA and CDR2 SQIVND (reference sequence). Worth noting for this clone: Its target is not known.

The rearrangement links TRBV19 to TRBJ2-3, with D tentatively TRBD2 (6 bases). The receptor's source is an adult who received the AZD1222 COVID-19 vaccine. Sequences were derived from peripheral blood, sampled 28 days after the second AZD1222 dose. This chain's CDR3 is CASSRPAREDTQYF. CDR3 DNA: TGTGCCAGTAGCAGGCCCGCGCGGGAAGATACGCAGTATTTT.